Listed here are 32 T cell receptor beta chains from one sample, sequenced in a study of shared clonotypes between healthy human individuals (dated by TCRdb to between 2020 and 2021). Preparation of the library involved the immunoSEQ multiplex PCR assay. TCRdb took over this immuneACCESS table, retaining in-frame rearrangements with V and J assigned. Such tables are incomplete; in checked studies, under half of the missing clones stem from an unresolved V gene, and the remainder is unexplained. The sample has about 730,000 clones on record, around 70% of them singletons. The ten largest make up around 1.8% of the sample. The sequencing input was memory CD4+ T cells sorted from blood. This sample's cell subset or site label indicates: CD45RA-negative fraction. Receptors originate from a woman aged 25 to 39 in good health.

A note on this clone: The sample has other DNA sequences that encode this CDR3 too. J is TRBJ1-1 and V is TRBV29-1, with 11 bases lining up with TRBD1. Per germline, CDR1 SQVTM and CDR2 ANQGSEA. The CDR3 extends over 14 amino acids. The V segment lost 3 bases and the J segment 3 bases; nucleotides outside the gene matches: 3. CDR3 in DNA: TGCAGCGTTGAGGGGGACAGGGGGGACACTGAAGCTTTCTTT. This encodes CSVEGDRGDTEAFF. Based on the CDR3 plus reference TRBV29-1 and TRBJ1-1, the full variable domain is SAVISQKPSRDICQRGTSLTIQCQVDSQVTMMFWYRQQPGQSLTLIATANQGSEATYESGFVIDKFPISRPNLTFSTLTVSNMSPEDSSIYLCSVEGDRGDTEAFFGQGTRLTVV.

This clone turned up a few times. The rearrangement joins TRBV25-1 to TRBJ2-5; D might be TRBD1 (5 bases). Trimming left V 6 bases short and J 2 bases short, with 19 bases between. The CDR3 is made up of 16 amino acids. CDR1 and CDR2 from the germline V gene are MGHDK and SYGVNS. CDR3 sequence (DNA): TGTGCCAGCAGCACCAACGGCCAGGGTAATCAAGAGACCCAGTACTTC. This codes for CASSTNGQGNQETQYF.

The table lists this clone with a few counts. The rearrangement uses TRBV27 and TRBJ2-7; 7 bases agree with TRBD1. Looked up from germline, CDR1 is MNHEY and CDR2 is SMNVEV (reference sequence). CDR3 length: 13 amino acids. Trimming removed 9 bases from V and 1 base from J; junction bases left unmatched: 6. CDR3 bases: TGTGCCAGGCAAGGGACAGAGTCCTACGAGCAGTACTTC. Translation gives CARQGTESYEQYF.

This clone was counted a single time. The chain has TRBV18 and TRBJ1-1; D not resolved. The CDR3 contains 14 residues. Trimming removed 6 bases from V and 1 base from J, with 12 bases in between. CDR1 and CDR2 from the germline V gene are KGHSH and LQKENI. The CDR3 here is CASSELAGNTEAFF. CDR3 DNA: TGTGCCAGCTCGGAACTGGCAGGGAACACTGAAGCTTTCTTT.

This clone was counted only a few times. The rearrangement uses TRBV28 and TRBJ1-5; no clear D gene. The CDR3 spans 14 residues. V dropped 2 bases and J dropped 9 bases, with 14 bases sitting between them. The germline V gene has CDR1 MDHEN and CDR2 SYDVKM. The CDR3, as DNA: TGTGCCAGCAGTTTAAGGGCCCAGGTCCGGCCCCAGCATTTT. This sequence encodes CASSLRAQVRPQHF.

The gene calls are TRBV30 and TRBJ2-7, with 9 positions matching TRBD1. J was trimmed by 5 bases and V by 1 base; bases with no gene match: 3. The CDR3 length is 13 residues. Germline lookup yields CDR1 GTSNPN and CDR2 SVGIG (reference sequence). CDR3 sequence (DNA): TGTGCCTGGAGTGGGGACAGGGTCCACGAGCAGTACTTC. Translated, it gives CAWSGDRVHEQYF.

This clone was detected many times. The chain recombines TRBV29-1 with TRBJ2-2, with 9 bases aligning to TRBD1. There are 13 residues in the CDR3. Losses at the gene ends were 4 bases for V and 6 bases for J; bases not matched to a gene: 3. Germline CDR1 is SQVTM and CDR2 is ANQGSEA. CDR3 amino acids: CSVAQGAAGELFF. The CDR3 bases are TGCAGCGTTGCACAGGGGGCGGCCGGGGAGCTGTTTTTT.

This chain connects TRBV18 to TRBJ2-5, with a tentative D call TRBD2 (5 bases). The CDR3 is 15 residues long. With 6 bases removed from V and 4 bases from J, the gap between germline ends came to 18 bases. The germline V gene has CDR1 KGHSH and CDR2 LQKENI. In nucleotides, the CDR3 is TGTGCCAGCTCCCCTCGGCGGGCCTCGATAGAGACCCAGTACTTC. Its translation is CASSPRRASIETQYF.

This clone was counted once. The chain is built from TRBV27 and TRBJ2-2; the D is unclear. The CDR3 length is 12 residues. Per the germline V gene, CDR1 is MNHEY and CDR2 is SMNVEV (reference sequence). Trimming left V 3 bases short and J 6 bases short, with 5 bases between. CDR3 sequence: CASSFLAGELFF. The DNA of the CDR3 is TGTGCCAGCAGTTTTTTAGCCGGGGAGCTGTTTTTT.

This chain connects TRBV30 to TRBJ1-4; maybe TRBD1 (6 bases). V lost 3 bases, J lost 8 bases, and 16 bases lay in between. Germline V gene lookup returns CDR1 GTSNPN and CDR2 SVGIG (reference sequence). This CDR3 region has 14 residues. Here the CDR3 DNA reads TGTGCCTGGAGCCAGAGGGGGGTTTGGGAAAAACTGTTTTTT. This gives the protein CAWSQRGVWEKLFF.

The count of this clone is one. CDR3 residues: CASSSATGSGQETQYF. The CDR3, as DNA: TGCGCCAGCAGCTCCGCTACAGGATCCGGACAAGAGACCCAGTACTTC. The V call is TRBV5-1, the J call TRBJ2-5, with D perhaps matching TRBD1 (5 bases). The V and J ends lost 3 bases and 2 bases respectively, with 17 bases between them. CDR1 SGHRS and CDR2 YFSETQ come from the germline V gene. This CDR3 has 16 amino acids. Filled out from reference TRBV5-1 and TRBJ2-5, the complete variable domain reads KAGVTQTPRYLIKTRGQQVTLSCSPISGHRSVSWYQQTPGQGLQFLFEYFSETQRNKGNFPGRFSGRQFSNSRSEMNVSTLELGDSALYLCASSSATGSGQETQYFGPGTRLLVL.

J is TRBJ1-3 and V is TRBV15; D is perhaps TRBD1 (6 bases). Germline V lookup: CDR1 LNHNV, CDR2 YYDKDF (reference sequence). Trimming removed 2 bases at V and 5 bases at J, with 13 bases between. The CDR3 runs to 15 residues. Written as DNA, the CDR3 is TGTGCCACCAGCAGACCTGGGACACAAAGAAACACCATATATTTT. Protein: CATSRPGTQRNTIYF.

There are a few counts of this clone. The CDR3 region has the DNA TGTGCCAGCAGTTACGGAGGACCGGGGGCAGATACGCAGTATTTT. Protein product: CASSYGGPGADTQYF. The rearrangement uses TRBV6-5 and TRBJ2-3; maybe TRBD2 (6 bases). There are 15 residues in the CDR3. Deletions cut 2 bases from V and 4 bases from J, with 13 bases between. Germline lookup yields CDR1 MNHEY and CDR2 SVGAGI.

With respect to this clone: At the DNA level, this CDR3 is encoded by other sequences in the same sample as well. The gene calls are TRBV4-1 and TRBJ1-5; D not certain. Trimming shortened V by 0 bases and J by 3 bases, and 6 bases separated the two germline ends. There are 14 residues in the CDR3. The V gene's germline CDR1 is MGHRA and CDR2 YSYEKL. CDR3 bases: TGCGCCAGCAGCCAAGACCGAAACAATCAGCCCCAGCATTTT. Amino acids: CASSQDRNNQPQHF.

The V call is TRBV5-1, the J call TRBJ2-3; no firm D call. CDR3 length equals 15 residues. Germline assignment: CDR1 SGHRS and CDR2 YFSETQ. Trimming removed 4 bases at V and 6 bases at J, with 18 bases between. CDR3 loop: CASSPELAAADTQYF. CDR3 nucleotide sequence: TGCGCCAGCAGCCCGGAGTTGGCAGCAGCGGATACGCAGTATTTT.

The gene calls are TRBV29-1 and TRBJ1-2; D gene unclear. Trimming shortened V by 7 bases and J by 6 bases, and 12 bases separated the two germline ends. This CDR3 has 11 amino acids. Germline loops: CDR1 SQVTM, CDR2 ANQGSEA. The DNA of the CDR3 is TGCAGCGCTCGCCAAGGGAATGGCTACACCTTC. It encodes CSARQGNGYTF.

The V gene is TRBV28, the J gene TRBJ1-5; D is perhaps TRBD1 (5 bases). This CDR3 spans 13 amino acids. V was cut by 5 bases and J by 7 bases, with 12 bases left in between. The germline V gene has CDR1 MDHEN and CDR2 SYDVKM. CDR3 in DNA: TGTGCCAGCAGTGTGGGGCCCAGGCAGCCCCAGCATTTT. This codes for CASSVGPRQPQHF. Full variable domain (rest looked up from reference TRBV28 and TRBJ1-5): DVKVTQSSRYLVKRTGEKVFLECVQDMDHENMFWYRQDPGLGLRLIYFSYDVKMKEKGDIPEGYSVSREKKERFSLILESASTNQTSMYLCASSVGPRQPQHFGDGTRLSIL.

This chain links TRBV7-9 with TRBJ2-1; 10 positions agree with TRBD2. The CDR3 totals 17 residues. J gave up 0 bases and V 4 bases, and 6 bases lay outside the gene matches. Germline V gives CDR1 SEHNR, CDR2 FQNEAQ (reference sequence). Here the CDR3 DNA reads TGTGCCAGCAGCTCGAGGACTAGCGGAGTCTCCTACAATGAGCAGTTCTTC. This sequence encodes CASSSRTSGVSYNEQFF.

The chain uses TRBV6-6 and TRBJ2-7, with 9 bases identical to TRBD2. V shed 7 bases, J shed 4 bases, and the junction held 5 bases outside the gene matches. CDR1 is MNHNY and CDR2 is SVGAGI in the germline V gene (reference sequence). The CDR3 has 13 amino acids. The CDR3 DNA follows: TGTGCCAGCAAACCGGGACTAGCTTACGAGCAGTACTTC. Translated: CASKPGLAYEQYF.

The J gene is TRBJ2-2, the V gene TRBV2, with 7 bases lining up with TRBD2. Germline CDR1 reads SNHLY; CDR2 reads FYNNEI. The CDR3 has 14 residues. V shed 7 bases, J shed 0 bases, and the junction held 2 bases outside the gene matches. In DNA form, the CDR3 reads TGTGCCAGCAAGGGACTAACGAACACCGGGGAGCTGTTTTTT. This translates into CASKGLTNTGELFF.

This clone has more than one count but fewer than ten. This sequence joins TRBV30 and TRBJ2-1; 9 bases map to TRBD2. The germline V gene has CDR1 GTSNPN and CDR2 SVGIG (reference sequence). CDR3 length: 16 residues. V was pared by 0 bases and J by 4 bases, with 7 bases of the junction left unmatched. The CDR3 sequence is CAWSVFAGGRYNEQFF. CDR3 coding DNA: TGTGCCTGGAGTGTTTTTGCGGGAGGGAGATACAATGAGCAGTTCTTC. Full variable domain (missing parts from reference TRBV30 and TRBJ2-1): SQTIHQWPATLVQPVGSPLSLECTVEGTSNPNLYWYRQAAGRGLQLLFYSVGIGQISSEVPQNLSASRPQDRQFILSSKKLLLSDSGFYLCAWSVFAGGRYNEQFFGPGTRLTVL.

The rearrangement uses TRBV5-4 and TRBJ2-7; 7 nucleotides line up with TRBD2. Trimming cost V 0 bases and J 7 bases; bases outside gene matches: 4. CDR1 is SGHNT and CDR2 is YYREEE in the germline V gene (reference sequence). This CDR3 comprises 13 residues. The CDR3 sequence is CASSLGREPEQYF. The CDR3 DNA is TGTGCCAGCAGCTTGGGGCGGGAGCCTGAGCAGTACTTC.

This clone was counted many times. V is TRBV6-1 and J is TRBJ2-7; perhaps TRBD1 as D (5 bases). Trimming shortened V by 4 bases and J by 5 bases, and 12 bases separated the two germline ends. Looked up from germline, CDR1 is MNHNS and CDR2 is SASEGT. This CDR3 comprises 13 residues. CDR3 DNA sequence: TGTGCCAGCAGTGCGAATCAGGGTCACGAGCAGTACTTC. This sequence encodes CASSANQGHEQYF.

V usage is TRBV7-9 and J usage is TRBJ2-7; 11 bases fit TRBD2. Germline V gives CDR1 SEHNR, CDR2 FQNEAQ (reference sequence). The trim removed 4 bases at V and 5 bases at J, leaving 7 bases unmatched. The CDR3 is made up of 15 amino acids. The CDR3 reads CASSSFSGRGDEQYF. The DNA of the CDR3 is TGTGCCAGCAGCTCGTTTAGCGGGAGGGGGGACGAGCAGTACTTC.

The chain links TRBV5-1 to TRBJ1-2; 7 bases agree with TRBD1. CDR1 and CDR2 from the germline V gene are SGHRS and YFSETQ. With 4 bases clipped from V and 4 bases from J, the junction kept 7 bases outside the gene matches. The CDR3 extends over 14 amino acids. CDR3 protein: CASSDDRAGYGYTF. DNA of the CDR3: TGCGCCAGCAGCGACGACAGGGCGGGCTATGGCTACACCTTC.

To note about this clone: Other DNA sequences from this sample encode an identical CDR3 as well. This chain links TRBV11-2 with TRBJ2-1; D is uncertain. The V gene lost 5 bases and the J gene lost 7 bases, with 9 bases spanning the gap. Germline V gene data show CDR1 as SGHAT and CDR2 as FQNNGV. This CDR3 region has 12 residues. The CDR3: CASSHERNEQFF. As DNA, the CDR3 is TGTGCCAGCAGCCACGAACGAAATGAGCAGTTCTTC.

The chain employs TRBV2 and TRBJ2-5; maybe TRBD2 (5 bases). Trimming pared 7 bases from V and 5 bases from J, leaving 8 bases between. Germline CDR1 and CDR2: SNHLY and FYNNEI. The CDR3 covers 11 residues. Written as DNA, the CDR3 is TGTGCCAGCACGGGGTGGGAGACCCAGTACTTC. Its translation is CASTGWETQYF.

The gene calls are TRBV7-6 and TRBJ2-2, with TRBD2 matching 7 bases. The CDR3 sequence is 16 residues long. After removal of 2 bases from V and 5 bases from J, the junction contained 8 bases not matched to a gene. Per the germline V gene, CDR1 is SGHVS and CDR2 is FNYEAQ. CDR3 coding DNA: TGTGCCAGCAGCTTAATGGGCCAGGGAGGGACCGGGGAGCTGTTTTTT. Its protein is CASSLMGQGGTGELFF.

The chain has TRBV30 and TRBJ2-2; 9 nucleotides line up with TRBD2. The CDR3 consists of 18 residues. Germline V lookup: CDR1 GTSNPN, CDR2 SVGIG (reference sequence). The V and J ends lost 5 bases and 4 bases, in that order; junction bases with no gene match: 17. CDR3 protein: CAWRSPSGILSLTGELFF. The DNA of the CDR3 is TGTGCCTGGCGATCGCCTAGCGGGATCTTATCACTCACCGGGGAGCTGTTTTTT.

The chain uses TRBV7-9 and TRBJ2-7, with 8 bases aligning to TRBD1. Trimming at V came to 4 bases and at J to 6 bases, leaving 11 bases not matched to a gene. This CDR3 is built from 15 residues. Germline CDR1 reads SEHNR; CDR2 reads FQNEAQ (reference sequence). For the CDR3, the DNA is TGTGCCAGCAGCTCAACGGGCAGGGGGCAGAGCGAGCAGTACTTC. It codes for CASSSTGRGQSEQYF.

The CDR3 loop reads CASSPLPGTSGSQYEQYF. In nucleotides, the CDR3 is TGTGCCAGCTCTCCATTACCGGGGACTAGCGGGAGTCAGTACGAGCAGTACTTC. The chain couples TRBV18 to TRBJ2-7; 14 bases agree with TRBD2. J gave up 4 bases and V 6 bases, and 14 bases lay outside the gene matches. Per the germline V gene, CDR1 is KGHSH and CDR2 is LQKENI. CDR3 length equals 18 residues.

V gene TRBV7-9 combines with J gene TRBJ2-1; 7 positions agree with TRBD2. Germline trimming cut 3 bases from V and 12 bases from J; bases unmatched to any gene: 11. This CDR3 is built from 14 residues. Germline V gene sequence: CDR1 SEHNR, CDR2 FQNEAQ (reference sequence). CDR3 sequence: CASSFGGRALGQFF. As DNA, the CDR3 is TGTGCCAGCAGCTTTGGGGGGAGGGCTTTGGGGCAGTTCTTC.